The following is a TCR beta chain sequence with its context. Cohort assignment relied on participant-reported clinical history. This record comes from a study of blood T cell repertoires in COVID-19. Across the study: The origin of the acute and convalescent COVID-19 samples was the United States, Italy and Spain. T cells, B-cell-depleted T cells, or PBMCs supplied cDNA or gDNA.

Original analysis: Quantification of nucleated cells was approximated via reference gene primer amplification. The data were produced by immunoSEQ multiplex PCR, yet TCRdb's version contains in-frame clones alone and is incomplete. That table gives V, J and clone size, and the DNA gave D and trimming. The sample lists approximately 250,000 clones; about 91% were seen once. Between the trimmed V and J ends, which lost 4 bases and 6 bases, there was a span of 10 bases. Germline V CDR1 and CDR2: LGHDT, YNNKEL (reference sequence). This CDR3 contains 13 residues. The gene calls are TRBV3-1 (or the pseudogene TRBV3-2) and TRBJ1-5, with D maybe TRBD1 (5 bases). The sample was PBMCs or T cells enriched from blood (not recorded which). The clonotype was recovered from a woman between 40 and 55 years old with acute COVID-19. This CDR3 is CASSPGGGQPQHF. In DNA form, the CDR3 reads TGTGCCAGCAGCCCCGGCGGGGGTCAGCCCCAGCATTTT.